The rows below give T cell receptor beta chains drawn from one sample of a study of early T cells in non-severe SARS-CoV-2 infection. Each CDR3 protein is one row after TCRdb ran MiXCR on the 5' RACE reads. The table has under 35,000 distinct CDR3 sequences, about 4.6% seen once. The sample consisted of whole blood. The receptors stem from an adult who was a healthcare worker with PCR-confirmed SARS-CoV-2 infection or an uninfected control (not recorded which). Each CDR3 is given with its conserved first and last residue. The order of the fields is V gene, clone size, D gene, J gene, CDR3 DNA, CDR3 protein. The D gene is left open where the match is weak. Expanded clones are given a class, and other clones once, few, many or no size at all.

TRBV4-1	many	.	TRBJ2-7	TGCGCCAGCAGCCAAGATCGAGTGGCCTACGAGCAGTACTTC	CASSQDRVAYEQYF
TRBV5-1	medium-sized	TRBD1	TRBJ1-6	TGCGCCAGCAGCTCCCCCTCGGGACAGGGTAGATCACCCCTCCACTTT	CASSSPSGQGRSPLHF
TRBV28	many	.	TRBJ2-4	TGTGCCAGCAGTTTATTCGCTAGCATAGGAATTCAGTACTTC	CASSLFASIGIQYF
TRBV6-2/TRBV6-3	.	.	TRBJ2-5	TGTTCCAGCATCAGACCCGCGGCGTGGGGCCAAGAGACCCAGTACTTC	CSSIRPAAWGQETQYF
TRBV6-5	many	.	TRBJ2-7	TGTGCCAGCAGCATTGACAGGCTCCGATCCTACGAGCAGTACTTC	CASSIDRLRSYEQYF
TRBV7-7	many	.	TRBJ1-4	TGTGCCAGCAGCTTTGAGCCCCGGGAAAAACTGTTTTTT	CASSFEPREKLFF
TRBV11-2	many	.	TRBJ2-7	TGTGCCAGCAGCCGTGTGGACAGTTCCTACGAGCAGTACTTC	CASSRVDSSYEQYF
TRBV6-5	.	.	TRBJ2-2	TGTGCCAGCAGAGTTACCCCAGGGTCGAACACCGGGGAGCTGTTTTTT	CASRVTPGSNTGELFF
TRBV5-6	few	.	TRBJ1-1	TGTGCCAGCAGCATGGGGTCTAAGAACACTGAAGCTTTCTTT	CASSMGSKNTEAFF
TRBV28	many	TRBD1	TRBJ2-7	TGTGCCGGCGCGCGACAGGGGGCGACCTACGAGCAGTACTTC	CAGARQGATYEQYF
TRBV15	few	TRBD2	TRBJ2-3	TGTGCCACCAGCGAGGGGCGGGGGACAGATACGCAGTATTTT	CATSEGRGTDTQYF
TRBV29-1	.	TRBD1	TRBJ1-4	TGCAGCGTCGGGGACAGGGGGGCCGGAAAACTGTTTTTT	CSVGDRGAGKLFF
TRBV5-1	few	.	TRBJ2-3	TGCGCCAGCAGCCCCGGACGGCCAAACACAGATACGCAGTATTTT	CASSPGRPNTDTQYF
TRBV10-3	.	.	TRBJ2-2	TGTGCCATCGGGGGAGAGAACACCGGGGAGCTGTTTTTT	CAIGGENTGELFF
TRBV25-1	many	.	TRBJ2-7	TGTGCCAGCTCATCAAACTGGGATTACGAGCAGTACTTC	CASSSNWDYEQYF
TRBV27	.	.	TRBJ1-5	TGTGCCAGCTCGGCGGGGGGCGGTGGGATGCCCCAGCATTTT	CASSAGGGGMPQHF
TRBV7-7	many	.	TRBJ2-1	TGTGCCAGCAGCTTAGATGCGGTCTCGAATGAGCAGTTCTTC	CASSLDAVSNEQFF
TRBV7-9	many	TRBD1	TRBJ2-7	TGTGCCAGCAGCCTACACCCGGGGACAGGCCCGTCGTACGAGCAGTACTTC	CASSLHPGTGPSYEQYF
TRBV30	few	.	TRBJ2-2	TGTGCCTGGAGTTTTAAGGGAGGTACCGGGGAGCTGTTTTTT	CAWSFKGGTGELFF
TRBV20-1	many	TRBD1	TRBJ1-3	TGCAGTGCATTCGACAGGGTCGGCTCTGGAAACACCATATATTTT	CSAFDRVGSGNTIYF
TRBV28	many	TRBD1	TRBJ1-4	TGTGCCAGCAGTACCCGGACAGGGGATGAAAAACTGTTTTTT	CASSTRTGDEKLFF
TRBV2	.	.	TRBJ1-1	TGTGCCAGCTGGGGTGATATGGACGGTGAAGCTTTCTTT	CASWGDMDGEAFF
TRBV11-2	.	.	TRBJ2-2	TGTGCCAGCAGTCAGGATCATACCGGGGAGCTGTTTTTT	CASSQDHTGELFF
TRBV18	many	.	TRBJ1-5	TGTGCCAGCTCACCCGGGGTTGCATACCAGCCCCAGCATTTT	CASSPGVAYQPQHF
TRBV6-1	many	.	TRBJ1-1	TGTGCCAGTGGTACAGGCCCCTGGACTGAAGCTTTCTTT	CASGTGPWTEAFF
TRBV20-1	many	.	TRBJ2-1	TGCAGTGCCAACAGGGCAACCTACAATGAGCAGTTCTTC	CSANRATYNEQFF
TRBV19	many	TRBD2	TRBJ2-5	TGTGCCAGTAGTCTCAGACTAGCGGGGGCCCTTGAGACCCAGTACTTC	CASSLRLAGALETQYF
TRBV15	many	.	TRBJ2-1	TGTGCCACCAGCAGGGATTCCCACAATGAGCAGTTCTTC	CATSRDSHNEQFF
TRBV4-1	many	.	TRBJ2-7	TGCGCCAGCAGCCAAGGTGAAGATAACTACGAGCAGTACTTC	CASSQGEDNYEQYF
TRBV21-1	many	.	TRBJ1-2	TGTGCCAGCATCGGAACAGGGGGACGCTATGGCTACACCTTC	CASIGTGGRYGYTF
TRBV13	many	.	TRBJ1-2	TGTGCCAGCAGCCTCCCCTTGGGGGCGGGTGGCTACACCTTC	CASSLPLGAGGYTF
TRBV12-3/TRBV12-4	many	TRBD2	TRBJ2-5	TGTGCCAGCAGTTTAGCTACCGGGACTAGCGGGGGCCGAGGGGAGAGAGAGACCCAGTACTTC	CASSLATGTSGGRGERETQYF
TRBV5-5	many	TRBD1	TRBJ1-5	TGTGCCAGCAGTATACAGGGGTACAGCAATCAGCCCCAGCATTTT	CASSIQGYSNQPQHF
TRBV12-3/TRBV12-4	many	TRBD2	TRBJ2-7	TGTGCCAGCAGTCCGACTAGCGGGGTAATCTACGAGCAGTACTTC	CASSPTSGVIYEQYF
TRBV4-1	many	.	TRBJ2-7	TGCGCCAGCAGCCAATTCGGGCGACCGGCGAAGAGCTCCTACGAGCAGTACTTC	CASSQFGRPAKSSYEQYF
TRBV11-2	many	.	TRBJ2-7	TGTGCCAGCAGTTCCCGGTACGAGCAGTACTTC	CASSSRYEQYF
TRBV6-6	.	TRBD2	TRBJ2-7	TGTGCCAGCAGTTATACAGCGGGGGCGAGCTCCTACGAGCAGTACTTC	CASSYTAGASSYEQYF
TRBV5-1	.	TRBD1	TRBJ2-6	TGCGCCAGCAGCTTCCGACAGGGGGGCCTCTCTGGGGCCAACGTCCTAACTTTC	CASSFRQGGLSGANVLTF
TRBV7-3	few	.	TRBJ1-1	TGTGCCAGCAGCTTAACTCGGAACACTGAAGCTTTCTTT	CASSLTRNTEAFF
TRBV30	many	.	TRBJ1-2	TGTGCCTGGAGACTTAATGTATTCAGCTCACAGGGACCTAACTATGGCTACACCTTC	CAWRLNVFSSQGPNYGYTF
TRBV6-1	.	.	TRBJ2-7	TGTGCCAGCAGTGAGAGTGATCCCTACGAGCAGTACTTC	CASSESDPYEQYF
TRBV6-5	many	TRBD2	TRBJ2-7	TGTGCCAGCGGACTAGCGGCCACCTACGAGCAGTACTTC	CASGLAATYEQYF
TRBV12-3/TRBV12-4	medium-sized	TRBD2	TRBJ2-3	TGTGCCAGCAGTTTCAACCAGGGAGGGGGCACAGATACGCAGTATTTT	CASSFNQGGGTDTQYF
TRBV7-9	few	TRBD2	TRBJ2-5	TGTGCCAGCAGCCCCTGGTTAGCGGGAGGGCCCGGAGAGACCCAGTACTTC	CASSPWLAGGPGETQYF
TRBV28	many	TRBD1	TRBJ2-1	TGTGCCAGCAGTGGGACAGGGGGGGTAAATGAGCAGTTCTTC	CASSGTGGVNEQFF
TRBV6-4	many	TRBD2	TRBJ2-1	TGTGCCAGCAGTGTTCTAGCGGGAGGGCCCGATGAGCAGTTCTTC	CASSVLAGGPDEQFF
TRBV7-9	.	.	TRBJ1-1	TGTGCCAGCAGCTTAATATCAGACTCTGAAGCTTTCTTT	CASSLISDSEAFF
TRBV28	many	TRBD1	TRBJ2-6	TGTGCCAGCAGGTCGCTAGGGGGCGGCAGTGGGGCCAACGTCCTGACTTTC	CASRSLGGGSGANVLTF
TRBV12-3/TRBV12-4	many	.	TRBJ2-5	TGTGCCAGCACCCTCTTCGGGTGGGGGCCAAGAGAACAAGAGACCCAGTACTTC	CASTLFGWGPREQETQYF
TRBV6-5	many	TRBD2	TRBJ2-1	TGTGCCAGCAGTTACCCGAGCGGGAGGCTAAACAATGAGCAGTTCTTC	CASSYPSGRLNNEQFF
TRBV20-1	many	.	TRBJ2-2	TGCAGTGCCTTGGACCTGCAAACGAACACCGGGGAGCTGTTTTTT	CSALDLQTNTGELFF
TRBV7-8	.	.	TRBJ1-6	TGTGCCAGCCGTCCTGGGACGGAAGATAATTCACCCCTCCACTTT	CASRPGTEDNSPLHF
TRBV12-5	few	.	TRBJ2-5	TGTGCTAGTGGTTTGGTACTAGGGCCCCTGAGGGAGACCCAGTACTTC	CASGLVLGPLRETQYF
TRBV5-1	many	.	TRBJ1-6	TGCGCCAGCAGCTGGGATCTCTCCTATAATTCACCCCTCCACTTT	CASSWDLSYNSPLHF
TRBV10-3	many	.	TRBJ1-2	TGTGCCATCAGTCGGACAGACCTCTATGGCTACACCTTC	CAISRTDLYGYTF